A single sample gave rise to the 26 T cell receptor beta chains below, sequenced in a study of shared T cell receptors in the human thymus. The method was immunoSEQ multiplex PCR; TCRdb's version includes in-frame clones alone and lacks a portion of them. The sample lists approximately 490,000 clones, approximately 78% seen once, with about 0.012% in the top ten. These same data were also listed under a study on human thymus T cells.

Sequencing input: thymocytes. Source of these receptors: a boy under three years old with a congenital heart defect.

The chain employs TRBV7-7 and TRBJ2-5, with TRBD1 identical over 9 bases. The germline gives CDR1 SSHAT, CDR2 FNYEAQ (reference sequence). V lost 5 bases to trimming and J lost 5 bases; unmatched junction nucleotides: 9. The CDR3 runs to 15 residues. The CDR3 spells CASSPGTGRVETQYF. CDR3 in DNA: TGTGCCAGCAGCCCCGGGACAGGGCGGGTGGAGACCCAGTACTTC.

The chain recombines TRBV10-3 with TRBJ2-1; 10 bases are shared with TRBD2. The CDR3 consists of 13 residues. The J segment lost 8 bases and the V segment lost 10 bases, leaving 8 bases of the junction unmatched. Germline V gives CDR1 ENHRY, CDR2 SYGVKD. Here the CDR3 reads CATGLAVLDEQFF. The CDR3 nucleotides are TGTGCCACCGGACTAGCGGTTTTGGATGAGCAGTTCTTC.

This rearrangement joins TRBV27 to TRBJ2-4; 14 bases are shared with TRBD2. The germline V gene encodes CDR1 MNHEY and CDR2 SMNVEV (reference sequence). V was pared by 4 bases and J by 0 bases, with 8 bases of the junction left unmatched. The length of the CDR3 is 19 residues. Here the CDR3 DNA reads TGTGCCAGCAGTTCGGGACTAGCGGGAGTGCCACTAGCCAAAAACATTCAGTACTTC. Its translation: CASSSGLAGVPLAKNIQYF.

The V gene is TRBV5-4, the J gene TRBJ2-2; 12 bases agree with TRBD2. This CDR3 region has 17 residues. Germline V gives CDR1 SGHNT, CDR2 YYREEE (reference sequence). V shed 5 bases and J 3 bases; nucleotides not matched to a gene: 8. CDR3 amino acids: CASRTSGSGADTGELFF. Here the CDR3 DNA reads TGTGCCAGCAGGACTAGCGGGAGTGGAGCGGACACCGGGGAGCTGTTTTTT.

V gene TRBV7-9 combines with J gene TRBJ2-6; D is perhaps TRBD1 (5 bases). The germline V gene encodes CDR1 SEHNR and CDR2 FQNEAQ (reference sequence). V gave up 2 bases and J gave up 0 bases, with 14 bases separating them. This CDR3 has 18 amino acids. The CDR3 is CASSLRSRAPSGANVLTF. As DNA, the CDR3 is TGTGCCAGCAGCTTAAGATCCAGGGCCCCCTCTGGGGCCAACGTCCTGACTTTC.

The chain has TRBV28 and TRBJ2-3; 10 nucleotides agree with TRBD2. The CDR3 length is 16 residues. Germline V gene lookup returns CDR1 MDHEN and CDR2 SYDVKM. Trimming at V came to 4 bases and at J to 3 bases, leaving 7 bases not matched to a gene. The CDR3: CASSCLPSGRTDTQYF. In DNA form, the CDR3 reads TGTGCCAGCAGTTGCCTACCTAGCGGGAGAACAGATACGCAGTATTTT.

This chain connects TRBV21-1 to TRBJ2-5; TRBD1, the table's D call, lacks a check against the DNA. TRBV21-1 is annotated as a pseudogene. The CDR3 totals 15 residues. CDR3 sequence reads: CASSSLGVRGRDQYF. CDR3 DNA: TGTGCCAGCAGCAGCCTAGGGGTCCGCGGTAGGGACCAGTACTTC.

Only a few counts were recorded for this clone. The chain recombines TRBV18 with TRBJ2-7; 8 bases line up with TRBD2. Germline trimming cut 6 bases from V and 2 bases from J; bases unmatched to any gene: 6. This CDR3 spans 14 amino acids. Germline V gene sequence: CDR1 KGHSH, CDR2 LQKENI. The CDR3 DNA reads TGTGCCAGCTCGCCGGGACTAGGGACCTACGAGCAGTACTTC. Its translation is CASSPGLGTYEQYF.

The rearrangement links TRBV27 to TRBJ1-4; perhaps TRBD1 as D (5 bases). This CDR3 contains 15 residues. Trimming took off 5 bases at V and 4 bases at J, with 14 bases between the two ends. Germline V gene data show CDR1 as MNHEY and CDR2 as SMNVEV (reference sequence). The CDR3 DNA reads as TGTGCCAGCAGTACCAGGGATCGATTTAATGAAAAACTGTTTTTT. It codes for CASSTRDRFNEKLFF.

The chain employs TRBV6-6 and TRBJ1-5; D is possibly TRBD1 (5 bases). Germline CDR1 reads MNHNY; CDR2 reads SVGAGI (reference sequence). The CDR3 length is 15 residues. V was trimmed by 7 bases and J by 3 bases, leaving 16 bases between them. The CDR3 nucleotides read TGTGCCAGCAACGCCCCCGGGGGGAACAATCAGCCCCAGCATTTT. It encodes CASNAPGGNNQPQHF.

The chain couples TRBV27 to TRBJ2-7, with 11 nucleotides matching TRBD1. The CDR3 consists of 15 residues. CDR1 is MNHEY and CDR2 is SMNVEV in the germline V gene (reference sequence). V was clipped by 4 bases and J by 4 bases; unmatched bases: 6. In DNA, the CDR3 is TGTGCCAGCAGTTCCTCCGGGACAGGGGGATACGAGCAGTACTTC. Translating gives CASSSSGTGGYEQYF.

The rearrangement links TRBV14 to TRBJ2-5; D remains unclear. CDR1 and CDR2 from the germline V gene are SGHDN and FVKESK. The CDR3 has 15 amino acids. V was shortened by 1 base and J by 3 bases, with 12 bases between the two germline ends. CDR3 loop: CASSQGSRGKETQYF. The DNA for the CDR3 is TGTGCCAGCAGCCAAGGGTCCCGAGGCAAAGAGACCCAGTACTTC.

The V gene is TRBV5-3, the J gene TRBJ2-7, with D perhaps TRBD2 (5 bases). TRBV5-3 qualifies as an ORF whose function is uncertain. With 3 bases removed from V and 3 bases from J, the gap between germline ends came to 19 bases. The CDR3 contains 16 residues. CDR3 DNA: TGTGCCAGAAGCTCGGGTAGGCGGACTGTAATCTACGAGCAGTACTTC. This gives the protein CARSSGRRTVIYEQYF.

This clone was detected only a few times. J is TRBJ2-1 and V is TRBV25-1; 11 bases agree with TRBD2. Germline V lookup: CDR1 MGHDK, CDR2 SYGVNS. This CDR3 has 17 amino acids. Unmatched junction bases numbered 6, after V lost 1 base and J lost 4 bases. The CDR3 region is CASSESSGRPRYNEQFF. The CDR3 nucleotides are TGTGCCAGCAGTGAATCTAGCGGGAGGCCCAGATACAATGAGCAGTTCTTC.

The V call is TRBV7-2, the J call TRBJ1-4; D is undetermined. CDR1 and CDR2 from the germline V gene are SGHTA and FQGNSA. V lost 4 bases and J 7 bases, leaving 7 bases between the germline ends. The CDR3 extends over 12 amino acids. The CDR3 sequence is CASSSGIEKLFF. The CDR3 DNA follows: TGTGCCAGCAGCTCGGGGATTGAAAAACTGTTTTTT.

This clone was seen only a few times. The rearrangement joins TRBV4-3 to TRBJ2-7, with D perhaps TRBD2 (7 bases). V lost 0 bases and J lost 2, with 23 bases in between. This CDR3 has 19 amino acids. Germline CDR1 and CDR2: LGHNA and YSLEER. CDR3 nucleotides: TGCGCCAGCAGCCAAGATCTTCCAGTGGGAGGGGGGGCCGCCTACGAGCAGTACTTC. It yields the protein CASSQDLPVGGGAAYEQYF.

This sequence joins TRBV10-3 and TRBJ2-3; the match to TRBD1 covers 8 bases. Germline V lookup: CDR1 ENHRY, CDR2 SYGVKD. There are 16 residues in the CDR3. V trimming: 3 bases; J trimming: 3 bases; junction bases outside the gene matches: 8. The chain's CDR3 is CAISERRGRETDTQYF. For the CDR3, the DNA is TGTGCCATCAGTGAACGCAGGGGGCGAGAGACAGATACGCAGTATTTT.

The gene calls are TRBV4-1 and TRBJ2-5, with a possible D match to TRBD2 (6 bases). Trimming pared 0 bases from V and 7 bases from J, leaving 24 bases between. The CDR3 has 18 residues. CDR1 MGHRA and CDR2 YSYEKL come from the germline V gene. CDR3 loop: CASSQDGTGQGWLATQYF. The CDR3 bases are TGCGCCAGCAGCCAAGACGGGACTGGGCAGGGCTGGTTGGCGACCCAGTACTTC.

The chain joins TRBV27 to TRBJ2-7, with TRBD1 identical over 9 bases. This CDR3 comprises 15 residues. The germline V gene has CDR1 MNHEY and CDR2 SMNVEV (reference sequence). The V gene end was trimmed by 5 bases and the J gene end by 3 bases; junction bases not matched to a gene: 8. As DNA, the CDR3 is TGTGCCAGCAGTGCCCGGACAGGGGTCGTCTACGAGCAGTACTTC. Translating gives CASSARTGVVYEQYF.

This chain uses TRBV28 with TRBJ2-7; D is uncertain. Per germline, CDR1 MDHEN and CDR2 SYDVKM. CDR3 length: 16 amino acids. The V and J ends lost 4 bases and 2 bases respectively, with 18 bases between them. As DNA, the CDR3 is TGTGCCAGCAGTTACCGGCCGCCGGGTTCCACCTACGAGCAGTACTTC. Amino acids: CASSYRPPGSTYEQYF.

The V call is TRBV10-2, the J call TRBJ2-1; TRBD1 aligns across 7 bases. The CDR3 totals 12 residues. CDR1 is WSHSY, CDR2 SAAADI, per germline. V lost 6 bases, J lost 8 bases, and 4 bases stayed unmatched. The CDR3 nucleotides read TGCGCCAGCAGGGAACAGGGGTATGAGCAGTTCTTC. Its translation: CASREQGYEQFF.

The chain combines TRBV21-1 with TRBJ2-7; TRBD2, the table's D call, was not compared with the DNA. TRBV21-1 is listed as a pseudogene. The CDR3 spans 15 residues. The CDR3: CASLPEACQPYEQYF. CDR3 DNA sequence: TGTGCCAGCTTGCCCGAGGCCTGTCAACCGTACGAGCAGTACTTC.

The chain joins TRBV4-1 to TRBJ2-1, with 8 nucleotides matching TRBD2. The CDR3 is made up of 16 amino acids. V lost 3 bases to trimming and J lost 4 bases; unmatched junction nucleotides: 8. Germline CDR1 MGHRA, CDR2 YSYEKL. CDR3 amino acids: CASSHFSGVPYNEQFF. DNA for the CDR3: TGCGCCAGCAGCCATTTTAGCGGGGTACCGTACAATGAGCAGTTCTTC.

V is TRBV28 and J is TRBJ2-1; maybe TRBD1 (6 bases). V lost 7 bases, J lost 4 bases, and 11 bases lay in between. CDR3 length: 13 residues. CDR1 and CDR2 from the germline V gene are MDHEN and SYDVKM. CDR3 region: CASNRDIYNEQFF. CDR3 nucleotides: TGTGCCAGCAACCGGGACATTTACAATGAGCAGTTCTTC.

This clone has a handful of counts. This chain joins TRBV4-2 and TRBJ1-3; 9 positions agree with TRBD1. CDR3 length equals 18 residues. The V gene's germline CDR1 is LGHNA and CDR2 YNFKEQ. V shed 0 bases, J shed 3 bases, and the junction held 9 bases outside the gene matches. The chain's CDR3 is CASSQESNRGRVGNTIYF. DNA for the CDR3: TGTGCCAGCAGCCAAGAATCAAACAGGGGGCGCGTTGGAAACACCATATATTTT.

The rearrangement uses TRBV5-1 and TRBJ2-1; 14 bases are shared with TRBD2. CDR1 is SGHRS, CDR2 YFSETQ, per germline. This CDR3 has 19 amino acids. The V segment lost 3 bases and the J segment 7 bases; nucleotides outside the gene matches: 15. The CDR3 DNA sequence: TGCGCCAGCAGCTCCCGCGAACTTAGACTAGCGGGAGGGGGGAATGAGCAGTTCTTC. Its protein is CASSSRELRLAGGGNEQFF.